The 28 T cell receptor beta chains presented below share a single source sample, sequenced in a study of identical twins. MiXCR, applied by TCRdb to the 5' RACE reads, yields one record per CDR3 protein. The data hold some 1,700,000 distinct CDR3 sequences, with less than 35% observed a single time. The sequencing input was cord blood. These receptors were collected from a newborn girl in good health.

V and J are TRBV6-6 and TRBJ2-3, with 10 bases identical to TRBD2. This CDR3 region has 16 residues. Germline V gene lookup returns CDR1 MNHNY and CDR2 SVGAGI (reference sequence). The V gene end was trimmed by 8 bases and the J gene end by 3 bases; junction bases not matched to a gene: 11. CDR3 coding DNA: TGTGCCAGCTTTAGAACTAGCGGGGCTATTACAGATACGCAGTATTTT. The encoded protein is CASFRTSGAITDTQYF.

This clonotype was detected many times. The chain employs TRBV5-5 and TRBJ2-1; D is unclear. This CDR3 comprises 12 residues. Trimming left V 1 base short and J 9 bases short, with 8 bases between. The germline CDR1 and CDR2 sequences are SGHKS and YYEKEE (reference sequence). In DNA form, the CDR3 reads TGTGCCAGCAGCTTGCGCCTCAGTGAGCAGTTCTTC. This encodes CASSLRLSEQFF.

CDR3 nucleotide sequence: TGCAGCGTTTTGACAGGGGGCGGAAAACTGTTTTTT. This sequence encodes CSVLTGGGKLFF. This rearrangement joins TRBV29-1 to TRBJ1-4, with 10 bases fitting TRBD1. The CDR3 is 12 amino acids. Per germline, CDR1 SQVTM and CDR2 ANQGSEA. Trimming removed 5 bases from V and 10 bases from J; junction bases left unmatched: 4.

This rearrangement joins TRBV6-1 to TRBJ1-4, with 9 bases identical to TRBD1. Trimming at V came to 6 bases and at J to 4 bases, leaving 3 bases not matched to a gene. The CDR3 is 14 residues long. Germline CDR1 reads MNHNS; CDR2 reads SASEGT. In DNA form, the CDR3 reads TGTGCCAGCAGCCGACAGGGGGGTAATGAAAAACTGTTTTTT. This translates into CASSRQGGNEKLFF.

CDR3 nucleotides: TGTGCCAGCAGCTTAGCGAGACAGGGGGTGGAAAAACTGTTTTTT. It translates to CASSLARQGVEKLFF. The V gene is TRBV7-9, the J gene TRBJ1-4; 9 nucleotides match TRBD1. Germline V gives CDR1 SEHNR, CDR2 FQNEAQ (reference sequence). The ends lost 0 bases at V and 8 bases at J; junction bases unmatched: 4. CDR3 length equals 15 residues.

V and J are TRBV4-2 and TRBJ2-3, with 8 nucleotides matching TRBD1. With V trimmed by 4 bases and J by 4 bases, 7 bases remained unmatched. Per the germline V gene, CDR1 is LGHNA and CDR2 is YNFKEQ. The length of the CDR3 is 15 residues. The DNA for the CDR3 is TGTGCCAGCAGCCGGGGCAGGGGGCCCTCAGATACGCAGTATTTT. Its protein product is CASSRGRGPSDTQYF.

In its sample, this clonotype was seen a few times. J is TRBJ1-2 and V is TRBV29-1; D is unclear. CDR1 and CDR2 (germline): SQVTM, ANQGSEA. V dropped 0 bases and J dropped 1 base, with 12 bases sitting between them. The CDR3 loop spans 15 amino acids. Written as DNA, the CDR3 is TGCAGCGTTGAAGATCTTGGAGCGGTTAACTATGGCTACACCTTC. As protein: CSVEDLGAVNYGYTF.

This clonotype has a handful of counts. The V gene is TRBV20-1, the J gene TRBJ2-4; 8 bases line up with TRBD1. CDR1 and CDR2 from the germline V gene are DFQATT and SNEGSKA (reference sequence). The CDR3 extends over 16 amino acids. V shed 0 bases and J 4 bases; nucleotides not matched to a gene: 8. CDR3 in amino acids: CSARDRFRDRKNIQYF. The DNA of the CDR3 is TGCAGTGCTAGAGATCGATTCAGGGACAGGAAAAACATTCAGTACTTC.

V usage is TRBV5-1 and J usage is TRBJ2-2, with D tentatively TRBD1 (5 bases). The CDR3 length is 13 residues. Germline V gene data show CDR1 as SGHRS and CDR2 as YFSETQ. The V end lost 3 bases, the J end lost 3 bases, and 6 bases lay between the germline ends. CDR3 coding DNA: TGCGCCAGCAGCTCCAGGGACACCGGGGAGCTGTTTTTT. Translating it yields CASSSRDTGELFF. The variable domain in full, with the rest retrieved from reference TRBV5-1 and TRBJ2-2, is KAGVTQTPRYLIKTRGQQVTLSCSPISGHRSVSWYQQTPGQGLQFLFEYFSETQRNKGNFPGRFSGRQFSNSRSEMNVSTLELGDSALYLCASSSRDTGELFFGEGSRLTVL.

This clonotype was observed a handful of times. V and J are TRBV11-2 and TRBJ1-6; no reliable D call. The CDR3 loop spans 17 amino acids. Deletions cut 5 bases from V and 6 bases from J, with 20 bases between. CDR1 is SGHAT, CDR2 FQNNGV, per germline. The CDR3 loop is CASSERPRGTTNSPLHF. As DNA, the CDR3 is TGTGCCAGCAGCGAGAGACCCCGGGGAACCACTAATTCACCCCTCCACTTT.

The sample holds many counts of this clonotype. This rearrangement joins TRBV29-1 to TRBJ1-2; a weak D match, TRBD1 (6 bases). Trimming cost V 7 bases and J 3 bases, with 15 bases left between them. The CDR3 is 13 amino acids. Germline CDR1 and CDR2: SQVTM and ANQGSEA. CDR3 in amino acids: CSGGGVLHYGYTF. CDR3 nucleotide sequence: TGCAGCGGAGGGGGAGTACTACACTATGGCTACACCTTC.

In this sample, this clonotype turned up many times. The chain carries TRBV20-1 and TRBJ2-3, with 10 bases lining up with TRBD2. Germline V gene lookup returns CDR1 DFQATT and CDR2 SNEGSKA (reference sequence). This CDR3 is 16 amino acids long. After removal of 1 base from V and 0 bases from J, the junction contained 4 bases not matched to a gene. In nucleotides, the CDR3 is TGCAGTGCTAGAGTGGGACTAGCGACTAGCACAGATACGCAGTATTTT. Residues: CSARVGLATSTDTQYF.

The chain has TRBV30 and TRBJ1-1, with D unresolved. Trimming stripped 4 bases from V and 5 bases from J, with 14 bases between. The CDR3 runs to 13 residues. Germline assignment: CDR1 GTSNPN and CDR2 SVGIG (reference sequence). CDR3 region: CAWNVITGTEAFF. Here the CDR3 DNA reads TGTGCCTGGAACGTCATAACGGGGACTGAAGCTTTCTTT. The full variable domain, rest sourced from reference TRBV30 and TRBJ1-1, is SQTIHQWPATLVQPVGSPLSLECTVEGTSNPNLYWYRQAAGRGLQLLFYSVGIGQISSEVPQNLSASRPQDRQFILSSKKLLLSDSGFYLCAWNVITGTEAFFGQGTRLTVV.

The chain recombines TRBV29-1 with TRBJ2-1; no firm D call. The V and J ends lost 7 bases and 7 bases respectively, with 17 bases between them. From germline, CDR1 is SQVTM and CDR2 ANQGSEA. There are 13 residues in the CDR3. The CDR3 nucleotides are TGCAGCGGCGGTCCAGGAGTTCGTAATGAGCAGTTCTTC. Translating it yields CSGGPGVRNEQFF.

This clonotype was seen a few times. The rearrangement links TRBV9 to TRBJ1-4; D not certain. Germline assignment: CDR1 SGDLS and CDR2 YYNGEE. The CDR3 extends over 13 amino acids. The V gene lost 0 bases and the J gene lost 8 bases, with 8 bases spanning the gap. CDR3 nucleotides: TGTGCCAGCAGCGTAGGGACTAGGGAAAAACTGTTTTTT. Translated: CASSVGTREKLFF.

In the case of this clonotype: Possible read error: a much larger clone is one base away. The rearrangement joins TRBV20-1 to TRBJ2-1; 7 nucleotides agree with TRBD2. The DNA matches TRBJ2-7 better at its end, which makes the J call doubtful. Germline V gives CDR1 DFQATT, CDR2 SNEGSKA (reference sequence). CDR3 length: 14 residues. This CDR3 reads CSARVAGSYNEQYF. The CDR3 DNA reads as TGCAGTGCTAGAGTAGCGGGCTCCTACAATGAGCAGTACTTC.

The J gene is TRBJ1-1, the V gene TRBV7-2, with D perhaps matching TRBD1 (5 bases). Germline values: CDR1 SGHTA, CDR2 FQGNSA. The CDR3 covers 16 residues. The germline V and J ends were trimmed by 5 bases and 4 bases, with 20 bases remaining between them. CDR3 nucleotide sequence: TGTGCCAGCAGCACCGGGACGCTCACCCAGGGCACTGAAGCTTTCTTT. Translated, it gives CASSTGTLTQGTEAFF.

This clonotype was seen repeatedly, ten times or more. The V and J genes are TRBV10-3 and TRBJ2-7; D may be TRBD1 (6 bases). The germline V gene has CDR1 ENHRY and CDR2 SYGVKD. This CDR3 has 13 amino acids. Trimming took 3 bases from V and 2 from J, leaving 8 bases between them. DNA of the CDR3: TGTGCCATCAGTGATACAGGGCCCTACGAGCAGTACTTC. Translation: CAISDTGPYEQYF.

CDR3 bases: TGTGCCAGCAGCTTCGACGGGCAGCCCCAGCATTTT. This gives the protein CASSFDGQPQHF. V is TRBV5-6 and J is TRBJ1-5; D is ambiguous. The V end lost 2 bases, the J end lost 7 bases, and 7 bases lay between the germline ends. The CDR3 runs 12 residues. Germline loops: CDR1 SGHDT, CDR2 YYEEEE.

V gene TRBV7-2 combines with J gene TRBJ2-2; D remains ambiguous. V lost 0 bases to trimming and J lost 5 bases, with 10 bases between them. The CDR3 has 15 residues. Germline CDR1 and CDR2: SGHTA and FQGNSA. This chain's CDR3 is CASSLAHLLTGELFF. The CDR3 DNA sequence: TGTGCCAGCAGCTTAGCGCACTTACTGACCGGGGAGCTGTTTTTT.

The chain couples TRBV4-2 to TRBJ2-3, with 10 bases identical to TRBD2. Germline loops: CDR1 LGHNA, CDR2 YNFKEQ. The CDR3 extends over 16 amino acids. V lost 4 bases to trimming and J lost 2 bases; unmatched junction nucleotides: 6. Here the CDR3 reads CASSLRTSGFTDTQYF. Here the CDR3 DNA reads TGTGCCAGCAGCCTACGGACTAGCGGCTTCACAGATACGCAGTATTTT.

The rearrangement uses TRBV27 and TRBJ1-1; D may be TRBD1 (6 bases). This CDR3 is built from 15 residues. Trimming cost V 1 base and J 3 bases, with 12 bases left between them. CDR1 MNHEY and CDR2 SMNVEV come from the germline V gene (reference sequence). In DNA form, the CDR3 reads TGTGCCAGCAGTTTATTAGGGGGGGCGCACACTGAAGCTTTCTTT. It specifies CASSLLGGAHTEAFF.

The gene calls are TRBV13 and TRBJ2-1; no reliable D call. The CDR3 sequence is 14 residues long. Trimming removed 3 bases from V and 5 bases from J, with 11 bases in between. Germline values: CDR1 PRHDT, CDR2 FYEKMQ (reference sequence). The CDR3 is CASSLGQRNNEQFF. DNA for the CDR3: TGTGCCAGCAGCTTGGGTCAGAGAAACAATGAGCAGTTCTTC.

This clonotype was detected a few times. The CDR3 coding sequence is TGCGCCAGCAGGGGTACCGGGACAGGGGACTACGAGCAGTACTTC. It is translated as CASRGTGTGDYEQYF. The chain is built from TRBV10-1 and TRBJ2-7, with 10 bases aligning to TRBD1. Germline CDR1 is WNHNN and CDR2 is SYGVQD (reference sequence). The CDR3 length is 15 residues. V trimming: 6 bases; J trimming: 3 bases; junction bases outside the gene matches: 8.

This chain links TRBV4-2 with TRBJ1-2; TRBD1 aligns across 11 bases. The ends lost 1 base at V and 7 bases at J; junction bases unmatched: 8. Germline CDR1 is LGHNA and CDR2 is YNFKEQ. There are 16 residues in the CDR3. The CDR3 DNA reads as TGTGCCAGCAGCCAAGGCCGGACAGGGGGCCTTAGTGGCTACACCTTC. Protein sequence: CASSQGRTGGLSGYTF.

The chain recombines TRBV7-2 with TRBJ1-1; TRBD1 might be the D (6 bases). Trimming removed 3 bases from V and 4 bases from J, with 15 bases in between. This CDR3 contains 15 residues. Germline V gene lookup returns CDR1 SGHTA and CDR2 FQGNSA. In DNA form, the CDR3 reads TGTGCCAGCAGCTTTCAACAGGGAGGGGGCACTGAAGCTTTCTTT. Translated: CASSFQQGGGTEAFF.

This clonotype showed up just a few times. The V call is TRBV11-2, the J call TRBJ2-3; 7 bases map to TRBD2. The CDR3 covers 14 residues. Germline CDR1 is SGHAT and CDR2 is FQNNGV. The V gene end was trimmed by 4 bases and the J gene end by 2 bases; junction bases not matched to a gene: 3. The CDR3 nucleotides are TGTGCCAGCAGCTGGCGGGACTACACAGATACGCAGTATTTT. Translating gives CASSWRDYTDTQYF. Full variable domain (outside the CDR3, taken from reference TRBV11-2 and TRBJ2-3): EAGVAQSPRYKIIEKRQSVAFWCNPISGHATLYWYQQILGQGPKLLIQFQNNGVVDDSQLPKDRFSAERLKGVDSTLKIQPAKLEDSAVYLCASSWRDYTDTQYFGPGTRLTVL.

This clonotype has at least ten counts. The CDR3 loop is CASSPRDSDGYTF. The CDR3 DNA reads as TGCGCCAGCAGCCCCCGGGACAGTGATGGCTACACCTTC. The chain combines TRBV5-1 with TRBJ1-2; 7 nucleotides match TRBD1. V lost 4 bases, J lost 6 bases, and 6 bases stayed unmatched. The CDR3 length is 13 residues. Germline CDR1 SGHRS, CDR2 YFSETQ.